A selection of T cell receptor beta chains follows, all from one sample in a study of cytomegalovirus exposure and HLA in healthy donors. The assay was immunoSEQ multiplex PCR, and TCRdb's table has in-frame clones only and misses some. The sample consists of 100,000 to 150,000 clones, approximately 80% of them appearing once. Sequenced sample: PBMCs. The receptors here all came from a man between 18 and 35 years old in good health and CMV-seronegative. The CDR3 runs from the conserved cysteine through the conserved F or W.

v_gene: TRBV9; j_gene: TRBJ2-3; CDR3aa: CASSVTGPDTQYF
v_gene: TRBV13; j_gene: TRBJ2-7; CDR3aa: CASSSSSYEQYF
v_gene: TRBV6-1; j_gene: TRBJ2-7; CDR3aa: CASEKGGQGLYEQYF
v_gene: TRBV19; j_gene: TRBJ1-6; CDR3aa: CASTPNRQGIALHF
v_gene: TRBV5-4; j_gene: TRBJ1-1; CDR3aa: CASSPGGAFTEAFF
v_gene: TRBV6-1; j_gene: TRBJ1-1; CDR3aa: CASSATGGKTEAFF
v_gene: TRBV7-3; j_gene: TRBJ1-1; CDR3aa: CAGSLTGHRGSNTEAFF
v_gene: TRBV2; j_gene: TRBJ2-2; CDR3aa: CASRDWGRGGSGELFF
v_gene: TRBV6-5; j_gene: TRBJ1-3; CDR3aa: CASRGSSGNTIYF
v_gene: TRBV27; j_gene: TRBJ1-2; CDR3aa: CATSGQGYYGYTF
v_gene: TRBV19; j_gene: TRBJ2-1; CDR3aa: CASSKDRGTPYNEQFF
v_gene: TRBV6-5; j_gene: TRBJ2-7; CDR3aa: CASIGRGALGEQYF
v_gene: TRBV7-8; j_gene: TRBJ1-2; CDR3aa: CASSSPGQGGGIYGYTF
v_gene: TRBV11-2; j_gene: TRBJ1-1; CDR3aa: CASSLDLGGTEAFF
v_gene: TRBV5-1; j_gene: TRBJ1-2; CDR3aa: CASRLTGPSYGYTF
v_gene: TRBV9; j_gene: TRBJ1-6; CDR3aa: CASSPGTPSPLHF
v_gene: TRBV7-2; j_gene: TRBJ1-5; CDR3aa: CASSFPGQFNQPQHF
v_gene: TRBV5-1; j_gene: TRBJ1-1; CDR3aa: CASSLDLPRGNTEAFF
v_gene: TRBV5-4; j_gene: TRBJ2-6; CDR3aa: CASSSLSGAGANVLTF
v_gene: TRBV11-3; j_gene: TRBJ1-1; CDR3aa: CASSLGRVMMSTEAFF
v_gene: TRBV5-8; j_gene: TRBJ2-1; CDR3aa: CASSLRRGLGEQFF
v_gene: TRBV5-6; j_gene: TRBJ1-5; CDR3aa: CASSLAGDRAKPQHF
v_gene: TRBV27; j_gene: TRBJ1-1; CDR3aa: CASGRGNTEAFF
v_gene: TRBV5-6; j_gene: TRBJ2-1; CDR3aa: CASSWGGGNEQFF
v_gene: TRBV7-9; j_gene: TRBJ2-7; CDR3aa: CSSSSGVSYEQYF
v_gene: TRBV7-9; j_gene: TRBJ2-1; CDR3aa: CASSSGQGDNEQFF
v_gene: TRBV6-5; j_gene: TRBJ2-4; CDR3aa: CASSSAGVAKNIQYF
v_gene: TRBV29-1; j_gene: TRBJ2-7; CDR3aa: CSVEPRTGEGDHEQYF
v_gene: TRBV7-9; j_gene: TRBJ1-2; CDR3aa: CASSPRMGAPHGYTF
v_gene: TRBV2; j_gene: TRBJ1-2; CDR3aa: CASTRDRRNYGYTF
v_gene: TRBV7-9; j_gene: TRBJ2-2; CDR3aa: CASSLTGNTGELFF
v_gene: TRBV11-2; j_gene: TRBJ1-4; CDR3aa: CASSLATSGELFF
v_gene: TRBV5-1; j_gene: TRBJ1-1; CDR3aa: CASSQGGQVTEAFF
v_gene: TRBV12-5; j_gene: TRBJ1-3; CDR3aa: CASAQGVSGNTIYF
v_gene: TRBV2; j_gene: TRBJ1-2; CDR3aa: CASSGTGRGYTF
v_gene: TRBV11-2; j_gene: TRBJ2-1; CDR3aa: CASSLVFPYNEQFF
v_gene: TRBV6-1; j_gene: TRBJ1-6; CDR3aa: CASISQNNSPLHF